The sequence of this T cell receptor beta chain was determined in a study of T cell responses to AZD1222 COVID-19 vaccine. Broader study findings: Recipients of AZD1222 seropositive at baseline numbered only five or six. In the spike-specific TCR repertoire, nearly half reportedly target unmutated variant regions. Spike-specific TCR breadth and depth were elevated following two AZD1222 doses. Most donors were white British, females outnumbered males, and clonal diversity was possibly underestimated.

A note on this clone: Its antigen is unidentified.

Clones were sequenced by immunoSEQ multiplex PCR, and TCRdb holds only the in-frame ones, with some missing. The sample contains 150,000 or so clones, about 90% of which appear only once. The input for sequencing was peripheral blood, taken on day 0 of MenACWY control vaccination. This sequence was found in an adult in good health.

The CDR3 spells CAWSLKKKNTGELFF. Here the CDR3 DNA reads TGTGCCTGGAGTTTGAAAAAGAAAAACACCGGGGAGCTGTTTTTT. V is TRBV30 and J is TRBJ2-2; D is ambiguous. Germline V gene sequence: CDR1 GTSNPN, CDR2 SVGIG (reference sequence). This CDR3 comprises 15 residues. V lost 2 bases and J 2 bases, leaving 12 bases between the germline ends. The full variable domain, with the rest looked up from reference TRBV30 and TRBJ2-2, is SQTIHQWPATLVQPVGSPLSLECTVEGTSNPNLYWYRQAAGRGLQLLFYSVGIGQISSEVPQNLSASRPQDRQFILSSKKLLLSDSGFYLCAWSLKKKNTGELFFGEGSRLTVL.